What follows is one T cell receptor (beta chain) and its context. Its antigen is not identified. This specimen comes from a study of identical twins. Findings and limits, study-wide: Twin pairs had excess sharing that was weaker in beta out-of-frame sequences.

CDR1 is MNHNS and CDR2 is SASEGT in the germline V gene. With 8 bases clipped from V and 6 bases from J, the junction kept 11 bases outside the gene matches. The CDR3 runs 15 residues. TCRdb re-called the 5' RACE reads with MiXCR, one entry per CDR3 protein. The sample records about 530,000 distinct CDR3 sequences, roughly 15% being singletons. The sample also formed part of further work on yellow fever vaccine responses in identical twins.

The receptor's source is a woman younger than 30 in good health. The V gene is TRBV6-1, the J gene TRBJ2-7; 12 bases fit TRBD2. The source material was CD4+ T cells sorted from blood. The CDR3 loop is CASQESGLAGFEQYF. CDR3 nucleotides: TGTGCCAGCCAAGAATCCGGACTAGCGGGATTCGAGCAGTACTTC.